This TCR beta chain stems from a study of T cell responses to AZD1222 COVID-19 vaccine. Study-wide findings and caveats: No day 14 peak samples; only post-peak repertoires were characterized. Vaccine-related CD4 TCRs covered spike, predominating at 160-218 and 743-854. Two AZD1222 administrations were followed by greater Spike-specific TCR breadth and depth. Among the donors, most were white British and more were female, and clonal diversity was possibly underestimated.

Germline loops: CDR1 SGHRS, CDR2 YFSETQ. Germline trimming cut 0 bases from V and 6 bases from J; bases unmatched to any gene: 3. The CDR3 loop spans 15 amino acids. Clones were sequenced by immunoSEQ multiplex PCR, and TCRdb holds only the in-frame ones, with some missing. The sample lists more than 150,000 clones, around 86% occurring once. In regard to this clone: The antigen is not known.

Material: peripheral blood, obtained 28 days after the second AZD1222 dose. The chain couples TRBV5-1 to TRBJ2-1; 10 bases are shared with TRBD1. The TCR comes from an adult who received the AZD1222 COVID-19 vaccine. This CDR3 reads CASSLEWTGGNEQFF. The DNA of the CDR3 is TGCGCCAGCAGCTTGGAATGGACAGGGGGCAATGAGCAGTTCTTC.